This TCR beta chain was sequenced for a study of T cell clonality in common variable immunodeficiency. Whole-study results and caveats: Repertoire-complication correlations in CVID were limited by patient heterogeneity.

Sequencing input was equivalent genomic DNA from CVID and controls. The repertoire was sequenced with immunoSEQ multiplex PCR; TCRdb's copy has only in-frame clones and lacks some. The specimen has some 50,000 clones, none found just once. Most patients and controls had Caucasian heritage. With regard to this clone: Antigen unknown. The read terminates 3 residues before the CDR3 end, so the remaining end is supplied by the germline J gene.

The V end lost 3 bases, the J end lost 0 bases, and 3 bases lay between the germline ends. Per the germline V gene, CDR1 is KGHSH and CDR2 is LQKENI. This CDR3 is 12 amino acids long. This clonotype originated in a person aged 18-69 years in good health. The chain joins TRBV18 to TRBJ2-7; no clear D gene. Sequenced: peripheral blood mononuclear cells. CDR3: CASSPSSYEQYF. CDR3 DNA, as far as it was read: TGTGCCAGCTCACCTAGCTCCTACGAG.